These 20 T cell receptor beta chains were all obtained from the same sample, sequenced in a study of pediatric ulcerative colitis. The protocol was immunoSEQ multiplex PCR, while the TCRdb copy is restricted to in-frame clones and leaves out a portion. The sample carries 30,000 to 40,000 clones, roughly 81% recorded once. The rectum was sampled with one to two pinch biopsies at colonoscopy. Source material: gut tissue. The origin of the receptors is a boy aged 5 to 17 with mild ulcerative colitis.

The gene calls are TRBV5-4 and TRBJ2-5, with 10 bases lining up with TRBD2. This CDR3 comprises 16 residues. Unmatched junction bases numbered 7, after V lost 0 bases and J lost 5 bases. Germline V lookup: CDR1 SGHNT, CDR2 YYREEE (reference sequence). The DNA for the CDR3 is TGTGCCAGCAGCTTGGTTAGCGGGGGGCCGGGGGAGACCCAGTACTTC. The encoded protein is CASSLVSGGPGETQYF.

Relative to its sample, this clone is medium-sized (0.01 to 0.1%). This rearrangement joins TRBV7-2 to TRBJ1-6; D call uncertain. V was trimmed by 1 base and J by 9 bases, leaving 4 bases between them. This CDR3 is 12 amino acids long. CDR1 is SGHTA, CDR2 FQGNSA, per germline. CDR3 sequence (DNA): TGTGCCAGCAGCTTAGTAGGTTCACCCCTCCACTTT. It translates to CASSLVGSPLHF.

This clone has only one observation. The chain recombines TRBV6-5 with TRBJ1-1; D not certain. V lost 4 bases to trimming and J lost 0 bases, with 9 bases between them. Germline V lookup: CDR1 MNHEY, CDR2 SVGAGI. The CDR3 spans 14 residues. The CDR3 DNA sequence: TGTGCCAGCAGTTTGATAGGGTTGAACACTGAAGCTTTCTTT. Translation gives CASSLIGLNTEAFF.

This sequence joins TRBV7-9 and TRBJ2-7, with no clear D. The CDR3 spans 15 residues. Trimming removed 5 bases at V and 5 bases at J, with 19 bases between. Germline V CDR1 and CDR2: SEHNR, FQNEAQ (reference sequence). The CDR3 sequence is CASSPVRLGIDEQYF. The CDR3 nucleotides are TGTGCCAGCAGCCCCGTTCGTTTGGGGATCGACGAGCAGTACTTC.

V and J are TRBV5-6 and TRBJ2-3, with 9 nucleotides matching TRBD2. Trimming removed 1 base from V and 6 bases from J; junction bases left unmatched: 3. The germline CDR1 and CDR2 sequences are SGHDT and YYEEEE. The CDR3 has 14 residues. DNA for the CDR3: TGTGCCAGCAGCTTGTATCTAGCGGGGGATACGCAGTATTTT. This translates into CASSLYLAGDTQYF.

This clone has a single count. The J gene is TRBJ2-1, the V gene TRBV6-6; TRBD2 matches 10 bases. The CDR3 contains 15 residues. The J segment lost 9 bases and the V segment lost 6 bases, leaving 11 bases of the junction unmatched. Per germline, CDR1 MNHNY and CDR2 SVGAGI (reference sequence). CDR3: CASSPAGTSVGEQFF. The DNA for the CDR3 is TGTGCCAGCAGCCCCGCCGGGACTAGCGTTGGTGAGCAGTTCTTC.

The chain uses TRBV12-5 and TRBJ2-3; D is ambiguous. The length of the CDR3 is 13 residues. Trimming removed 8 bases at V and 1 base at J, with 10 bases between. Looked up from germline, CDR1 is LGHNT and CDR2 is FRNRAP. This chain's CDR3 is CASIRVGTDTQYF. CDR3 nucleotide sequence: TGTGCTAGTATAAGGGTCGGCACAGATACGCAGTATTTT.

This clone has only one observation. The chain uses TRBV7-2 and TRBJ2-1; TRBD2 matches at 8 bases. The junction had 6 bases not matched to a gene; V was cut back by 7 bases and J by 4 bases. The CDR3 covers 14 residues. CDR1 and CDR2 from the germline V gene are SGHTA and FQGNSA. The CDR3 reads CASIEAGVYNEQFF. Written as DNA, the CDR3 is TGTGCCAGCATAGAAGCGGGGGTATACAATGAGCAGTTCTTC. The full variable domain, rest sourced from reference TRBV7-2 and TRBJ2-1, is GAGVSQSPSNKVTEKGKDVELRCDPISGHTALYWYRQSLGQGLEFLIYFQGNSAPDKSGLPSDRFSAERTGGSVSTLTIQRTQQEDSAVYLCASIEAGVYNEQFFGPGTRLTVL.

The chain couples TRBV15 to TRBJ1-6; unclear D gene. This CDR3 is 16 amino acids long. The V gene lost 0 bases and the J gene lost 4 bases, with 10 bases spanning the gap. Germline V CDR1 and CDR2: LNHNV, YYDKDF (reference sequence). CDR3 sequence (DNA): TGTGCCACCAGCAGAGATGCCCGACGGTATAATTCACCCCTCCACTTT. Residues: CATSRDARRYNSPLHF.

This chain joins TRBV10-3 and TRBJ1-1; a weak D match, TRBD1 (5 bases). Per germline, CDR1 ENHRY and CDR2 SYGVKD. Trimming left V 3 bases short and J 5 bases short, with 7 bases between. CDR3 length: 12 residues. CDR3 in amino acids: CAISDRQTEAFF. The CDR3 DNA reads TGTGCCATCAGTGATAGACAGACTGAAGCTTTCTTT.

Here the CDR3 DNA reads TGTGCCAGCACCTGGGGGCCACAACAAGAGACCCAGTACTTC. This translates into CASTWGPQQETQYF. This rearrangement joins TRBV5-4 to TRBJ2-5; possibly TRBD1 for D (6 bases). CDR3 length equals 14 residues. V dropped 6 bases and J dropped 2 bases, with 14 bases sitting between them. The germline gives CDR1 SGHNT, CDR2 YYREEE (reference sequence).

The chain joins TRBV11-3 to TRBJ1-1, with TRBD1 as a possible D gene (5 bases). The CDR3 is 14 residues long. V lost 5 bases and J lost 2, with 12 bases in between. Germline V gives CDR1 SGHNT, CDR2 YENEEA. In nucleotides, the CDR3 is TGTGCCAGCAGCCGCTCGGGGCTAAACACTGAAGCTTTCTTT. Translation gives CASSRSGLNTEAFF.

The chain carries TRBV7-2 and TRBJ2-7, with D maybe TRBD1 (5 bases). V lost 3 bases, J lost 5 bases, and 17 bases lay in between. CDR3 length equals 15 residues. CDR1 is SGHTA and CDR2 is FQGNSA in the germline V gene. The CDR3: CASSFSRVAGDEQYF. As DNA, the CDR3 is TGTGCCAGCAGCTTCAGCAGGGTGGCTGGGGACGAGCAGTACTTC.

The chain carries TRBV2 and TRBJ1-3; TRBD1 agrees at 7 bases. The CDR3 totals 14 residues. CDR1 is SNHLY and CDR2 is FYNNEI in the germline V gene. Trimming at V came to 7 bases and at J to 3 bases, leaving 6 bases not matched to a gene. The CDR3 DNA reads TGTGCCAGCACCCTAGACAGGGTTGGAAACACCATATATTTT. This codes for CASTLDRVGNTIYF.

The gene calls are TRBV6-5 and TRBJ2-1, with TRBD2 matching over 8 bases. Germline assignment: CDR1 MNHEY and CDR2 SVGAGI. This CDR3 region has 15 residues. Losses at the gene ends were 5 bases for V and 3 bases for J; bases not matched to a gene: 6. The CDR3 bases are TGTGCCAGCAGTAGACTAGCGAGGGACTACAATGAGCAGTTCTTC. Protein: CASSRLARDYNEQFF.

The J gene is TRBJ1-2, the V gene TRBV5-8; TRBD1 matches 9 bases. Germline-derived CDR1 and CDR2 are SGHTS and YDEGEE. The J segment lost 6 bases and the V segment lost 5 bases, leaving 8 bases of the junction unmatched. This CDR3 is built from 14 residues. CDR3 protein: CASRKPGQGDGYTF. The CDR3 DNA is TGTGCCAGCAGAAAACCGGGACAGGGAGATGGCTACACCTTC. Looking up the rest from reference TRBV5-8 and TRBJ1-2 gives the full variable domain: EAGVTQSPTHLIKTRGQQATLRCSPISGHTSVYWYQQALGLGLQFLLWYDEGEERNRGNFPPRFSGRQFPNYSSELNVNALELEDSALYLCASRKPGQGDGYTFGSGTRLTVV.

This clone was found a few times. The V and J genes are TRBV5-5 and TRBJ1-1, with no clear D. V lost 2 bases and J 0 bases, leaving 5 bases between the germline ends. CDR3 length equals 13 residues. From germline, CDR1 is SGHKS and CDR2 YYEKEE (reference sequence). CDR3 protein: CASSFSVNTEAFF. CDR3 DNA: TGTGCCAGCAGCTTTTCGGTGAACACTGAAGCTTTCTTT.

V and J are TRBV29-1 and TRBJ2-3; 9 bases match TRBD1. The junction had 4 bases not matched to a gene; V was cut back by 7 bases and J by 2 bases. The CDR3 sequence is 13 residues long. CDR1 is SQVTM and CDR2 is ANQGSEA in the germline V gene. The CDR3 reads CSAGTGITDTQYF. The DNA of the CDR3 is TGCAGCGCCGGGACAGGGATCACAGATACGCAGTATTTT.

The gene calls are TRBV4-2 and TRBJ1-2; D gene ambiguous. The CDR3 is made up of 16 amino acids. From germline, CDR1 is LGHNA and CDR2 YNFKEQ. V was trimmed by 1 base and J by 2 bases, leaving 14 bases between them. The CDR3, as DNA: TGTGCCAGCAGCCAAGTAGGGCGACTGACCAACTATGGCTACACCTTC. Translation: CASSQVGRLTNYGYTF.

The chain joins TRBV2 to TRBJ2-1; 8 bases line up with TRBD1. Looked up from germline, CDR1 is SNHLY and CDR2 is FYNNEI. CDR3 length equals 13 residues. The V gene end was trimmed by 8 bases and the J gene end by 7 bases; junction bases not matched to a gene: 7. The DNA for the CDR3 is TGTGCCAGCGGTCAGGACAGGGAGAATGAGCAGTTCTTC. It yields the protein CASGQDRENEQFF.